The rows below give T cell receptor beta chains drawn from one sample of a study of CD8 T cells in ankylosing spondylitis. One entry per CDR3 protein, called by TCRdb with MiXCR from the 5' RACE reads. The sample has about 500,000 distinct CDR3 sequences, 9.5% to 15% seen once. Sequenced sample: blood, either unsorted or a sorted T cell fraction (not recorded which). The receptors come from a male donor with ankylosing spondylitis. CDR3s include the opening cysteine and the closing phenylalanine or tryptophan. D genes are given only for firm matches. The listing skips clone size in some rows; elsewhere it reads once, few, many or a size class.

V gene	D gene	J gene	clone size	CDR3 protein	CDR3 DNA
TRBV20-1	.	TRBJ2-1	.	CSARRGGYYNEQFF	TGCAGTGCTAGAAGGGGCGGGTATTACAATGAGCAGTTCTTC
TRBV10-3	TRBD2	TRBJ2-3	.	CAISEWGLAASTDTQYF	TGTGCCATCAGTGAGTGGGGACTAGCGGCTAGCACAGATACGCAGTATTTT
TRBV20-1	.	TRBJ2-1	few	CSARGSGEQFF	TGCAGTGCTAGGGGCTCGGGTGAGCAGTTCTTC
TRBV5-1	TRBD2	TRBJ2-3	few	CASSLDPSGSSDTQYF	TGCGCCAGCAGCTTGGATCCTAGCGGGAGCTCAGATACGCAGTATTTT
TRBV25-1	TRBD2	TRBJ2-1	few	CASSEYPPRGGRISYNEQFF	TGTGCCAGCAGTGAATATCCACCCCGGGGAGGGCGTATCTCCTACAATGAGCAGTTCTTC
TRBV6-2/TRBV6-3	.	TRBJ1-1	many	CASSYGLRGVDTEAFF	TGTGCCAGCAGTTACGGTCTCAGGGGTGTAGACACTGAAGCTTTCTTT
TRBV12-3/TRBV12-4	.	TRBJ1-2	few	CASSLARGGYTF	TGTGCCAGCAGTTTAGCTAGGGGCGGCTACACCTTC
TRBV9	TRBD1	TRBJ2-4	.	CATSVDREWHAKNIQYF	TGTGCCACCAGCGTCGACAGGGAATGGCACGCCAAAAACATTCAGTACTTC
TRBV27	TRBD2	TRBJ2-5	few	CASSLMGLKETQYF	TGTGCCAGCAGTTTAATGGGACTAAAAGAGACCCAGTACTTC
TRBV3-1	TRBD1	TRBJ2-1	.	CASSQSRTGGVNEQFF	TGTGCCAGCAGCCAAAGTCGGACAGGGGGAGTCAATGAGCAGTTCTTC
TRBV15	.	TRBJ2-5	few	CATSRDPYQETQYF	TGTGCCACCAGCAGGGACCCTTACCAAGAGACCCAGTACTTC
TRBV29-1	.	TRBJ1-1	.	CSVEGVYTEAFF	TGCAGCGTTGAGGGGGTGTACACTGAAGCTTTCTTT
TRBV20-1	TRBD1	TRBJ1-4	few	CSARDYGQGGEKLFF	TGCAGTGCTAGAGACTATGGACAGGGTGGGGAAAAACTGTTTTTT
TRBV11-2	.	TRBJ2-6	many	CASSFRTLSGANVLTF	TGTGCCAGCAGCTTCCGGACTCTCTCTGGGGCCAACGTCCTGACTTTC
TRBV5-1	TRBD1	TRBJ2-4	.	CASSTPGQGNIQYF	TGCGCCAGCAGCACACCGGGACAGGGAAACATTCAGTACTTC
TRBV27	.	TRBJ2-2	many	CASSFRGSTGELFF	TGTGCCAGCAGTTTTAGAGGAAGCACCGGGGAGCTGTTTTTT
TRBV27	TRBD2	TRBJ2-3	.	CASSKLAGVDTQYF	TGTGCCAGCAGCAAACTAGCGGGAGTGGATACGCAGTATTTT
TRBV5-1	TRBD2	TRBJ2-7	.	CASSLYPSGRDDEQYF	TGCGCCAGCAGCCTATATCCGAGCGGGAGGGACGACGAGCAGTACTTC